Only one count was recorded for the clone carrying this T cell receptor (beta chain). The length of the CDR3 is 14 residues. Germline V gene data show CDR1 as MNHEY and CDR2 as SMNVEV (reference sequence). V lost 2 bases and J lost 5, with 7 bases in between. This sample stems from a study of blood T cell repertoires in COVID-19. In the study overall: Italy, Spain and the United States were the sources of the convalescent and acute COVID-19 samples. T cells, B-cell-depleted T cells, or PBMCs supplied cDNA or gDNA.

As handled by the study authors: Researchers report that nucleated cell counts were estimated from reference gene primer amplification. Assay: immunoSEQ multiplex PCR; the TCRdb copy retains only in-frame clones and omits some. Clone size and the V and J calls come from that table; the DNA yielded D and trimming. The data show 150,000 to 200,000 clones, approximately 86% seen once. The receptor was derived from a man in his forties or fifties with active or convalescent COVID-19. Source material: peripheral blood. J is TRBJ1-6 and V is TRBV27; D gene unclear. CDR3 loop: CASSLRGDNSPLHF. CDR3 DNA: TGTGCCAGCAGTTTACGCGGGGATAATTCACCCCTCCACTTT.